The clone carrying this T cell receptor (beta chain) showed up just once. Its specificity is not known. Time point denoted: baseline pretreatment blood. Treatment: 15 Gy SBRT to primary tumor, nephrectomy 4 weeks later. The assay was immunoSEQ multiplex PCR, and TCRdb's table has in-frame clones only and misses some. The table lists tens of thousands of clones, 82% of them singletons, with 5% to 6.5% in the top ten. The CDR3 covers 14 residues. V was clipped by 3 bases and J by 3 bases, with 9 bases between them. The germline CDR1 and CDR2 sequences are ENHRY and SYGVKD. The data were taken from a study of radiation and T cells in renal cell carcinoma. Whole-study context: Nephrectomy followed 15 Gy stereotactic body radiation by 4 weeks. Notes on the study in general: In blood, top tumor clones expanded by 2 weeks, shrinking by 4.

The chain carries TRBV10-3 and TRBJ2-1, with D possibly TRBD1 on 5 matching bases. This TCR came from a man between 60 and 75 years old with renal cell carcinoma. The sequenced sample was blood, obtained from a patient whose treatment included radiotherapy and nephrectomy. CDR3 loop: CAISDRQSYNEQFF. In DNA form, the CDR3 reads TGTGCCATCAGTGATCGACAGAGCTACAATGAGCAGTTCTTC.